Given below is one T cell receptor (beta chain) in context. Its cognate antigen is unknown. The record originates from a study of blood T cells in healthy people across ages. Points from the study as a whole: Possibly confounding the expanded clonotype changes was the fact that donor CMV status was unknown. Diversity was estimated from one million T cells, and these estimates were considered underestimates.

Alongside a J-beta primer mix, a sample-barcoded 5' primer served in a second PCR lasting roughly 6 to 11 cycles. Each cDNA molecule, via a template-switch adaptor with 12 random nucleotides, was tagged. TCRdb used MiXCR to reprocess the 5' RACE reads, holding one entry per CDR3 protein. The sample lists around 800,000 distinct CDR3 sequences, roughly 53% occurring once. Trimming removed 4 bases at V and 7 bases at J, with 16 bases between. This CDR3 contains 14 residues. CDR1 is MNHNY, CDR2 SVGAGI, per germline (reference sequence). The material sequenced was blood. The receptor's source is a man at least 80 years old in good health. V gene TRBV6-6 combines with J gene TRBJ1-1, with D tentatively TRBD1 (5 bases). For the CDR3, the DNA is TGTGCCAGCAGTTCGCCGCCCGGGGGTCGTGAAGCTTTCTTT. Its translation is CASSSPPGGREAFF.